Presented here are 10 T cell receptor beta chains from one specimen sequenced in a study of blood T cell repertoires in COVID-19. Using immunoSEQ multiplex PCR, the repertoire was profiled, and TCRdb retains in-frame clones only, with some absent. The sample holds roughly 59,000 clones, about 72% seen once. Sequenced input: peripheral blood. Every receptor here comes from a man older than 75 with acute or convalescent COVID-19.

This clone was picked up a small number of times. The sample carries other DNA sequences with the same CDR3. The chain has TRBV4-1 and TRBJ2-1; perhaps TRBD2 as D (6 bases). CDR1 and CDR2 from the germline V gene are MGHRA and YSYEKL. The CDR3 sequence is 17 residues long. Trimming took off 4 bases at V and 9 bases at J, with 25 bases between the two ends. The CDR3 sequence: CASSRTGLRGLGGEQFF. The CDR3 DNA reads as TGCGCCAGCAGCCGGACTGGGCTACGCGGGCTGGGGGGTGAGCAGTTCTTC.

CDR3 nucleotide sequence: TGTGCCAGCAGTTATAGCCTCCACAGGGAGCAGTACTTC. The encoded protein is CASSYSLHREQYF. V usage is TRBV6-5 and J usage is TRBJ2-7; D possibly corresponds to TRBD1 (5 bases). Germline V lookup: CDR1 MNHEY, CDR2 SVGAGI. CDR3 length equals 13 residues. The ends were cut back, 3 bases at V and 7 bases at J, with 13 bases in the middle.

The J gene is TRBJ1-2, the V gene TRBV4-1; 9 nucleotides agree with TRBD1. The germline V gene encodes CDR1 MGHRA and CDR2 YSYEKL. The V segment lost 3 bases and the J segment 4 bases; nucleotides outside the gene matches: 6. CDR3 length equals 15 residues. As DNA, the CDR3 is TGCGCCAGCAGCCAGGAAGCACAGGGGGCCTATGGCTACACCTTC. Protein product: CASSQEAQGAYGYTF.

The rearrangement uses TRBV6-1 and TRBJ1-5; D gene unclear. The CDR3 spans 16 residues. V was cut by 4 bases and J by 0 bases, with 13 bases left in between. Germline V gene sequence: CDR1 MNHNS, CDR2 SASEGT. CDR3 sequence reads: CASSGRQTYSNQPQHF. The CDR3 region has the DNA TGTGCCAGCAGTGGTAGGCAGACTTATAGCAATCAGCCCCAGCATTTT.

This chain connects TRBV30 to TRBJ2-4; 8 bases agree with TRBD1. Germline V gene sequence: CDR1 GTSNPN, CDR2 SVGIG (reference sequence). Unmatched junction bases numbered 7, after V lost 0 bases and J lost 6 bases. The CDR3 length is 15 residues. The DNA for the CDR3 is TGTGCCTGGAGTGTACGGACAGGGAGAGGAAACATTCAGTACTTC. Translated: CAWSVRTGRGNIQYF. The variable domain in full, with the rest retrieved from reference TRBV30 and TRBJ2-4, is SQTIHQWPATLVQPVGSPLSLECTVEGTSNPNLYWYRQAAGRGLQLLFYSVGIGQISSEVPQNLSASRPQDRQFILSSKKLLLSDSGFYLCAWSVRTGRGNIQYFGAGTRLSVL.

V gene TRBV7-2 combines with J gene TRBJ2-7; 10 bases are a match to TRBD2. The J segment lost 2 bases and the V segment lost 1 base, leaving 2 bases of the junction unmatched. The CDR3 runs 15 residues. Germline-derived CDR1 and CDR2 are SGHTA and FQGNSA. For the CDR3, the DNA is TGTGCCAGCAGCTTAGAAGCGGGGGGGCCCTACGAGCAGTACTTC. Amino acids: CASSLEAGGPYEQYF.

This sequence joins TRBV19 and TRBJ1-1; D remains ambiguous. The CDR3 extends over 15 amino acids. The V and J ends lost 1 base and 1 base respectively, with 10 bases between them. CDR1 is LNHDA, CDR2 SQIVND, per germline (reference sequence). This CDR3 is CASSIGVRRNTEAFF. CDR3 DNA sequence: TGTGCCAGTAGTATAGGAGTCAGGCGGAACACTGAAGCTTTCTTT.

The gene calls are TRBV5-6 and TRBJ1-1; the D gene is possibly TRBD1 (5 bases). V gave up 0 bases and J gave up 7 bases, with 7 bases separating them. Germline V CDR1 and CDR2: SGHDT, YYEEEE. CDR3 size: 12 residues. This CDR3 is CASSLVQGEAFF. The CDR3, as DNA: TGTGCCAGCAGCTTGGTCCAGGGTGAAGCTTTCTTT.

This clone was seen a few times. The chain links TRBV7-8 to TRBJ1-1; D might be TRBD1 (5 bases). The V end lost 0 bases, the J end lost 4 bases, and 12 bases lay between the germline ends. The CDR3 consists of 15 residues. Germline CDR1 and CDR2: SGHVS and FQNEAQ. The CDR3 sequence is CASSLAFGGSTEAFF. Here the CDR3 DNA reads TGTGCCAGCAGCTTAGCGTTCGGGGGAAGCACTGAAGCTTTCTTT.

This chain links TRBV19 with TRBJ2-3; 7 bases align to TRBD2. Germline lookup yields CDR1 LNHDA and CDR2 SQIVND (reference sequence). Germline trimming cut 1 base from V and 2 bases from J; bases unmatched to any gene: 3. The CDR3 extends over 15 amino acids. CDR3 bases: TGTGCCAGTAGTATAGTGGGGGACTACACAGATACGCAGTATTTT. Translated: CASSIVGDYTDTQYF.